In its sample, the clone carrying this TCR beta chain was seen once. TCRdb's copy holds only in-frame clones and misses some; the assay was immunoSEQ multiplex PCR. The sample shows more than 300,000 clones, approximately 88% of them seen only once. Trimming took off 1 base at V and 10 bases at J, with 8 bases between the two ends. CDR3 length equals 12 residues. Germline V gives CDR1 SGHAT, CDR2 FQNNGV. This specimen comes from a study of blood T cell repertoires in COVID-19. The sequence was collected from a man aged 18 to 29 who had recovered from COVID-19. The sequenced sample was peripheral blood. V is TRBV11-2 and J is TRBJ2-1, with unresolved D. The CDR3 region has the DNA TGTGCCAGCAGCTTAGCCCCCAGGGAGCAGTTCTTC. The encoded protein is CASSLAPREQFF.